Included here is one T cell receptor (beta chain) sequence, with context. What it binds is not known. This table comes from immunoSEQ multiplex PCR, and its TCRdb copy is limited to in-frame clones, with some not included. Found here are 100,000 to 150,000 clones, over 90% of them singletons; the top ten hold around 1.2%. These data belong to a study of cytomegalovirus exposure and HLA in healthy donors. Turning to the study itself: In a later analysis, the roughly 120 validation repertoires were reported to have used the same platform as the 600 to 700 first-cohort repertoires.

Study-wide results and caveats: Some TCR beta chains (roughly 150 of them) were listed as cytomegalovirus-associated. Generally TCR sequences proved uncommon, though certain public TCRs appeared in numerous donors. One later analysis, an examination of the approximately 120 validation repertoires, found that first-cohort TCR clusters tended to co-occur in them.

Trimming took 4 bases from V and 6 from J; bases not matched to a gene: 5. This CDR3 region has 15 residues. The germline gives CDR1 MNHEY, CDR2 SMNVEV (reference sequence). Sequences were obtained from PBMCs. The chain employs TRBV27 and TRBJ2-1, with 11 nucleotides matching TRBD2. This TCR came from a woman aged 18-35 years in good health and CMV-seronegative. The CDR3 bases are TGTGCCAGCAGTTGGGGTAGCGGGGGGGCCAATGAGCAGTTCTTC. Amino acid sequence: CASSWGSGGANEQFF.